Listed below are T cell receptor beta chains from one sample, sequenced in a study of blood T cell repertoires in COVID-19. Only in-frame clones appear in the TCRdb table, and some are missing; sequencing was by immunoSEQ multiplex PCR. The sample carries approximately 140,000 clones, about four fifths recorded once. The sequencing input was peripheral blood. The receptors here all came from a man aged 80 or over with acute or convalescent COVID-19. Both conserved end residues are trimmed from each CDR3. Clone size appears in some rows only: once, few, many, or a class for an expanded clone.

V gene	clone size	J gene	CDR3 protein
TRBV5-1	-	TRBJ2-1	ASSLAPVGQGALNEQF
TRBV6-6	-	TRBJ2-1	ASSPTGEQF
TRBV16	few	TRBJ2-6	ASSQSRQGSGANVLT
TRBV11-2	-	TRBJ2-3	ASSLDLWLAGGTDTQY
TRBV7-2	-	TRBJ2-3	ASSAQRGGSTDTQY
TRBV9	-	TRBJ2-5	ASSAGLALLETQY
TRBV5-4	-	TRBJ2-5	ASSVGLRQETQY
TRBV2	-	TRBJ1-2	ASKRTGKGYT
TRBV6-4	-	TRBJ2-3	ASSQLGRGDTQY
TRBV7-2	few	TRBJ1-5	ASSFDRDQPQH
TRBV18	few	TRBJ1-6	ASSPPGAQSYNSPLH